Listed here are 30 T cell receptor beta chains from one sample, sequenced in a study of blood T cell repertoires in COVID-19. This table comes from immunoSEQ multiplex PCR, and its TCRdb copy is limited to in-frame clones, with some not included. The sample consists of 150,000 to 200,000 clones, 80% to 90% of them appearing once. Sequencing was performed on peripheral blood. The receptors stem from a woman of 80 years or more with COVID-19, enrolled during active disease.

This clone occurred a few times. The rearrangement joins TRBV2 to TRBJ2-2; D is uncertain. V was trimmed by 6 bases and J by 6 bases, leaving 11 bases between them. The CDR3 length is 13 residues. From germline, CDR1 is SNHLY and CDR2 FYNNEI. The CDR3 region is CASSQAPAGELFF. CDR3 coding DNA: TGTGCCAGCAGCCAGGCCCCGGCCGGGGAGCTGTTTTTT.

The chain has TRBV15 and TRBJ2-2; TRBD2 matches at 10 bases. V lost 0 bases to trimming and J lost 5 bases; unmatched junction nucleotides: 6. The CDR3 spans 17 residues. Germline CDR1 LNHNV, CDR2 YYDKDF (reference sequence). CDR3 sequence reads: CATSRDRASGRTGELFF. Here the CDR3 DNA reads TGTGCCACCAGCAGAGATCGGGCTAGCGGGAGAACCGGGGAGCTGTTTTTT.

This clone was found once. The chain recombines TRBV6-5 with TRBJ1-4; 8 bases line up with TRBD1. V dropped 2 bases and J dropped 5; count of bases not matched to a gene: 4. Looked up from germline, CDR1 is MNHEY and CDR2 is SVGAGI. The CDR3 loop spans 15 amino acids. For the CDR3, the DNA is TGTGCCAGCAGTTACCAGGGGGCGAGGAATGAAAAACTGTTTTTT. This gives the protein CASSYQGARNEKLFF.

This clone came up once. V is TRBV15 and J is TRBJ2-7; TRBD1 aligns across 8 bases. The CDR3 contains 14 residues. V was pared by 8 bases and J by 5 bases, with 11 bases of the junction left unmatched. In germline, CDR1 is LNHNV, CDR2 YYDKDF (reference sequence). For the CDR3, the DNA is TGTGCCACCCAGACCGGACAGGGAGGCGACGAGCAGTACTTC. It codes for CATQTGQGGDEQYF.

The V call is TRBV5-1, the J call TRBJ2-2; TRBD2 aligns across 9 bases. Germline CDR1 and CDR2: SGHRS and YFSETQ. V trimming: 4 bases; J trimming: 2 bases; junction bases outside the gene matches: 3. The CDR3 totals 15 residues. The CDR3 spells CASSISGGNTGELFF. CDR3 coding DNA: TGCGCCAGCAGCATTAGCGGGGGTAACACCGGGGAGCTGTTTTTT. The complete variable domain, with remaining parts taken from reference TRBV5-1 and TRBJ2-2, reads KAGVTQTPRYLIKTRGQQVTLSCSPISGHRSVSWYQQTPGQGLQFLFEYFSETQRNKGNFPGRFSGRQFSNSRSEMNVSTLELGDSALYLCASSISGGNTGELFFGEGSRLTVL.

In this sample, this clone turned up once. The CDR3, as DNA: TGCGCCAGCAGCCAACTAGGGGGCACAGATACGCAGTATTTT. This codes for CASSQLGGTDTQYF. This chain uses TRBV4-1 with TRBJ2-3, with D perhaps matching TRBD1 (5 bases). Trimming removed 2 bases from V and 1 base from J, with 7 bases in between. CDR1 and CDR2 (germline): MGHRA, YSYEKL. The CDR3 contains 14 residues.

This chain joins TRBV10-3 and TRBJ2-2; D gene uncertain. V was pared by 5 bases and J by 5 bases, with 12 bases between. This CDR3 has 14 amino acids. Per the germline V gene, CDR1 is ENHRY and CDR2 is SYGVKD. In DNA, the CDR3 is TGTGCCATCAGTACTCTAGGAGCTACCGGGGAGCTGTTTTTT. It codes for CAISTLGATGELFF.

V gene TRBV5-1 combines with J gene TRBJ1-2, with 7 bases that match TRBD1. The CDR3 sequence is 16 residues long. V dropped 0 bases and J dropped 4; count of bases not matched to a gene: 9. The germline gives CDR1 SGHRS, CDR2 YFSETQ. The CDR3 is CASSLAEGGPFYGYTF. The CDR3 coding sequence is TGCGCCAGCAGCTTGGCCGAAGGGGGCCCATTCTATGGCTACACCTTC.

This clone was recorded only once. The junction departs from germline at one end; a sequencing error may be responsible. This rearrangement joins TRBV7-7 to TRBJ2-7, with 12 bases lining up with TRBD2. The germline V gene encodes CDR1 SSHAT and CDR2 FNYEAQ (reference sequence). The length of the CDR3 is 15 residues. The DNA of the CDR3 is TGTGCTAGCAGCGAGGGACTAGCGGGCTCCTACGAGCAGTACTTC. Amino acid sequence: CASSEGLAGSYEQYF.

This clone has a handful of counts. This chain joins TRBV6-5 and TRBJ1-4, with D uncertain. V gave up 7 bases and J gave up 3 bases, with 15 bases separating them. The germline CDR1 and CDR2 sequences are MNHEY and SVGAGI. CDR3 length: 15 residues. CDR3 in DNA: TGTGCCAGCACCCGACGGGTCCAGTCTAATGAAAAACTGTTTTTT. As protein: CASTRRVQSNEKLFF.

The chain couples TRBV9 to TRBJ1-2; the match to TRBD1 covers 7 bases. The V gene's germline CDR1 is SGDLS and CDR2 YYNGEE. The length of the CDR3 is 16 residues. Trimming at V came to 4 bases and at J to 4 bases, leaving 13 bases not matched to a gene. CDR3 DNA sequence: TGTGCCAGCAGCCCACTGTCGGGACAGTCTTTCTATGGCTACACCTTC. This translates into CASSPLSGQSFYGYTF.

The chain has TRBV9 and TRBJ2-3; the match to TRBD1 covers 9 bases. Looked up from germline, CDR1 is SGDLS and CDR2 is YYNGEE. This CDR3 spans 15 amino acids. V dropped 8 bases and J dropped 3; count of bases not matched to a gene: 10. Written as DNA, the CDR3 is TGTGCCAGTAACAGGGGGCAGATTTTTACAGATACGCAGTATTTT. Amino acid sequence: CASNRGQIFTDTQYF.

This clone has just a few counts. The chain couples TRBV29-1 to TRBJ1-1; 11 bases agree with TRBD1. With V trimmed by 1 base and J by 4 bases, 2 bases remained unmatched. The CDR3 has 14 residues. From germline, CDR1 is SQVTM and CDR2 ANQGSEA. The CDR3 DNA reads as TGCAGCGTTGAAGGGGGACAGGGGGTCACTGAAGCTTTCTTT. It specifies CSVEGGQGVTEAFF.

The rearrangement links TRBV6-5 to TRBJ2-7; TRBD1 might be the D (6 bases). V was pared by 6 bases and J by 1 base, with 10 bases between. Germline values: CDR1 MNHEY, CDR2 SVGAGI. The CDR3 is made up of 13 amino acids. CDR3 residues: CASSRQESYEQYF. CDR3 DNA: TGTGCCAGCAGCCGACAGGAGTCCTACGAGCAGTACTTC.

On this clone: This is likely an artifact of a read error, given a far larger clone one base away. The chain is built from TRBV11-2 and TRBJ1-1; D remains unclear. V was trimmed by 0 bases and J by 3 bases, leaving 5 bases between them. The CDR3 has 13 amino acids. CDR1 and CDR2 from the germline V gene are SGHAT and FQNNGV. CDR3 bases: TGTGCCAGCAGCTTAGACAGGTACACTGAAGCTTTCTTT. It encodes CASSLDRYTEAFF.

This clone was seen only once. V is TRBV12-3 or TRBV12-4 and J is TRBJ1-5; D may be TRBD1 (5 bases). The V end was cut by 3 bases, the J end by 7 bases, with 10 bases between. CDR3 length: 13 amino acids. The CDR3 protein is CASSFGRVQPQHF. The CDR3 DNA sequence: TGTGCCAGCAGTTTCGGCAGGGTCCAGCCCCAGCATTTT.

This rearrangement joins TRBV28 to TRBJ2-1; 9 bases agree with TRBD2. Germline CDR1 MDHEN, CDR2 SYDVKM. The junction had 6 bases not matched to a gene; V was cut back by 3 bases and J by 6 bases. The CDR3 has 15 amino acids. CDR3 nucleotides: TGTGCCAGCAGTTTTCCGGGACTAGCATTCAATGAGCAGTTCTTC. Translating gives CASSFPGLAFNEQFF.

This clone was detected a few times. The chain carries TRBV27 and TRBJ2-7; 11 positions match TRBD1. From germline, CDR1 is MNHEY and CDR2 SMNVEV (reference sequence). V shed 6 bases and J 3 bases; nucleotides not matched to a gene: 7. The CDR3 sequence is 15 residues long. For the CDR3, the DNA is TGTGCCAGCAGCCGGACAGGGGGCCCGTTCTACGAGCAGTACTTC. Translating it yields CASSRTGGPFYEQYF.

This chain connects TRBV19 to TRBJ2-1, with 7 nucleotides matching TRBD1. Looked up from germline, CDR1 is LNHDA and CDR2 is SQIVND (reference sequence). The CDR3 has 15 amino acids. V was pared by 8 bases and J by 0 bases, with 7 bases of the junction left unmatched. The CDR3 DNA is TGTGCCAGTCAAGAGGGACAGAGCTCCTACAATGAGCAGTTCTTC. Translation gives CASQEGQSSYNEQFF.

The chain links TRBV7-9 to TRBJ1-2; TRBD1 agrees at 9 bases. Trimming removed 7 bases from V and 5 bases from J; junction bases left unmatched: 5. This CDR3 is built from 13 residues. CDR1 and CDR2 from the germline V gene are SEHNR and FQNEAQ (reference sequence). CDR3 sequence reads: CASIRTGEYGYTF. CDR3 DNA: TGTGCCAGCATCCGGACAGGGGAGTATGGCTACACCTTC.

The J gene is TRBJ1-5, the V gene TRBV18; D is possibly TRBD1 (5 bases). Between the trimmed V and J ends, which lost 4 bases and 2 bases, there was a span of 9 bases. The germline gives CDR1 KGHSH, CDR2 LQKENI. This CDR3 spans 14 amino acids. CDR3 protein: CASSLQQGNQPQHF. The CDR3 DNA reads as TGTGCCAGCTCACTCCAACAGGGCAATCAGCCCCAGCATTTT.

The V and J genes are TRBV6-5 and TRBJ1-1, with D tentatively TRBD1 (5 bases). CDR3 length: 14 residues. The ends were cut back, 0 bases at V and 5 bases at J, with 10 bases in the middle. Germline V lookup: CDR1 MNHEY, CDR2 SVGAGI. The CDR3 bases are TGTGCCAGCAGTTACTCTTTAGGGGCTACTGAAGCTTTCTTT. Translation: CASSYSLGATEAFF.

The genes are TRBV19 and TRBJ1-2, with a possible D match to TRBD1 (6 bases). This CDR3 is 15 amino acids long. V gave up 4 bases and J gave up 4 bases, with 16 bases separating them. Germline values: CDR1 LNHDA, CDR2 SQIVND (reference sequence). The CDR3 sequence: CASSTNRDLGYGYTF. The CDR3 bases are TGTGCCAGTAGTACAAACAGGGATCTTGGCTATGGCTACACCTTC.

J is TRBJ2-5 and V is TRBV11-3; TRBD1 matches 7 bases. This CDR3 has 16 residues. Trimming at V came to 1 base and at J to 1 base, leaving 6 bases not matched to a gene. From germline, CDR1 is SGHNT and CDR2 YENEEA. CDR3 loop: CASSLGQGSSQETQYF. The CDR3 DNA reads TGTGCCAGCAGCTTAGGACAGGGAAGCTCCCAAGAGACCCAGTACTTC.

The DNA of the CDR3 is TGCGCCAGCAGCCAACCGGGACAGGGTAGCTATGGCTACACCTTC. Amino acid sequence: CASSQPGQGSYGYTF. The V and J genes are TRBV4-1 and TRBJ1-2, with 9 bases identical to TRBD1. CDR3 length: 15 residues. The germline V gene has CDR1 MGHRA and CDR2 YSYEKL. With 2 bases clipped from V and 4 bases from J, the junction kept 5 bases outside the gene matches.

This clone was seen a single time. The J gene is TRBJ1-3, the V gene TRBV2; TRBD1 is a possible D gene (6 bases). V lost 2 bases to trimming and J lost 5 bases, with 19 bases between them. This CDR3 is built from 17 residues. Germline CDR1 and CDR2: SNHLY and FYNNEI. The CDR3 bases are TGTGCCAGCAGTGAATCGTACCGGGGGGGCAAGAGAAACACCATATATTTT. It specifies CASSESYRGGKRNTIYF.

CDR3 bases: TGCGCCAGCAGCCTACAGGCACAGTGGGACACCGGGGAGCTGTTTTTT. It is translated as CASSLQAQWDTGELFF. The rearrangement uses TRBV4-3 and TRBJ2-2; TRBD1 is a possible D gene (5 bases). The CDR3 extends over 16 amino acids. V was clipped by 4 bases and J by 3 bases, with 15 bases between them. Per germline, CDR1 LGHNA and CDR2 YSLEER.

J is TRBJ2-3 and V is TRBV5-4, with D possibly matching TRBD2 (7 bases). CDR1 is SGHNT, CDR2 YYREEE, per germline (reference sequence). V lost 2 bases to trimming and J lost 2 bases, with 12 bases between them. CDR3 length: 15 amino acids. This chain's CDR3 is CASSFGGADTDTQYF. CDR3 DNA: TGTGCCAGCAGCTTTGGGGGGGCGGACACAGATACGCAGTATTTT.

The rearrangement joins TRBV6-5 to TRBJ2-2; tentatively, D is TRBD2 (6 bases). Trimming cost V 5 bases and J 1 base, with 11 bases left between them. This CDR3 is built from 15 residues. The germline CDR1 and CDR2 sequences are MNHEY and SVGAGI. CDR3 amino acids: CASSPGLQNTGELFF. Written as DNA, the CDR3 is TGTGCCAGCAGTCCGGGACTGCAGAACACCGGGGAGCTGTTTTTT.

This clone was counted only a few times. The V and J genes are TRBV19 and TRBJ2-7, with 9 positions matching TRBD1. V trimming: 6 bases; J trimming: 3 bases; junction bases outside the gene matches: 9. Germline V gene lookup returns CDR1 LNHDA and CDR2 SQIVND (reference sequence). The length of the CDR3 is 15 residues. DNA of the CDR3: TGTGCCAGTAGACCGGGACAGGGAGGGGTCTACGAGCAGTACTTC. It encodes CASRPGQGGVYEQYF.